The 29 T cell receptor beta chains below come from one sample, sequenced in a study of neurological immune-mediated disorders. TCRdb reprocessed the 5' RACE reads with MiXCR, giving one entry per CDR3 protein. In the table there are fewer than 110,000 distinct CDR3 sequences, 11% of which are singletons. Stated time point: longitudinal time-point 3. Sequenced sample: PBMCs. The receptors originated from a female donor with HTLV-1-associated myelopathy (HAM/TSP).

This clonotype occurred many times. V gene TRBV20-1 combines with J gene TRBJ2-1, with D possibly TRBD2 on 6 matching bases. V lost 6 bases to trimming and J lost 6 bases, with 15 bases between them. The CDR3 has 13 amino acids. Germline V gives CDR1 DFQATT, CDR2 SNEGSKA (reference sequence). The CDR3 DNA is TGCAGTGCCCGCCGGGACTCTGTCAATGAGCAGTTCTTC. Its translation: CSARRDSVNEQFF.

As regards this clonotype: A read error is possible here, since a much larger clone lies one base away. J is TRBJ2-7 and V is TRBV7-2; 10 bases match TRBD1. The CDR3 is made up of 14 amino acids. V trimming: 6 bases; J trimming: 3 bases; junction bases outside the gene matches: 5. Germline loops: CDR1 SGHTA, CDR2 FQGNSA. The CDR3 DNA follows: TGTGCCAGCAGACAGACAGGGGGCTACTACGAGCAGTACTTC. This translates into CASRQTGGYYEQYF.

There are many counts of this clonotype. The V and J genes are TRBV5-5 and TRBJ2-5, with TRBD1 as a possible D gene (5 bases). The germline V and J ends were trimmed by 0 bases and 4 bases, with 13 bases remaining between them. Germline CDR1 is SGHKS and CDR2 is YYEKEE (reference sequence). There are 15 residues in the CDR3. The CDR3 DNA is TGTGCCAGCAGCTTGGACGGCAGAAGGGGAGAGACCCAGTACTTC. It codes for CASSLDGRRGETQYF.

The chain couples TRBV7-3 to TRBJ2-1; no reliable D call. With 2 bases removed from V and 6 bases from J, the gap between germline ends came to 11 bases. Germline V gene lookup returns CDR1 SGHTA and CDR2 FQGTGA. The CDR3 covers 14 residues. This CDR3 is CASSLLDASNEQFF. The CDR3 DNA follows: TGTGCCAGCAGCTTACTGGATGCCTCCAATGAGCAGTTCTTC.

This clonotype was detected many times. The chain is built from TRBV20-1 and TRBJ1-4; no clear D. This CDR3 region has 14 residues. Trimming removed 5 bases at V and 7 bases at J, with 17 bases between. Germline assignment: CDR1 DFQATT and CDR2 SNEGSKA (reference sequence). The CDR3 protein is CSAAHREGSEKLFF. CDR3 DNA sequence: TGCAGTGCTGCTCATCGGGAAGGGAGTGAAAAACTGTTTTTT.

This clonotype was detected ten times or more. The genes are TRBV7-9 and TRBJ2-7; D gene uncertain. V shed 11 bases and J shed 2 bases, with 16 bases lying between them. There are 13 residues in the CDR3. CDR1 and CDR2 from the germline V gene are SEHNR and FQNEAQ (reference sequence). For the CDR3, the DNA is TGTGCCGTAAGGCCGGACCGAACCTACGAGCAGTACTTC. Its protein product is CAVRPDRTYEQYF.

This clonotype showed up just a few times. The chain joins TRBV4-1 to TRBJ2-3, with no clear D. Trimming cost V 3 bases and J 0 bases, with 10 bases left between them. This CDR3 is 15 amino acids long. Germline V gene lookup returns CDR1 MGHRA and CDR2 YSYEKL. Here the CDR3 DNA reads TGCGCCAGCAGCCACCTCCGGACCAGCACAGATACGCAGTATTTT. Its protein is CASSHLRTSTDTQYF.

In its sample, this clonotype was seen many times. The rearrangement joins TRBV3-1 to TRBJ2-5; TRBD1 agrees at 9 bases. The junction had 10 bases not matched to a gene; V was cut back by 5 bases and J by 3 bases. The CDR3 contains 16 residues. From germline, CDR1 is LGHDT and CDR2 YNNKEL (reference sequence). CDR3 protein: CASSIGQGPVKETQYF. The CDR3 nucleotides read TGTGCCAGCAGCATTGGACAGGGGCCAGTCAAAGAGACCCAGTACTTC.

This clonotype was picked up a small number of times. CDR3 nucleotides: TGTGCCAGCAGCCCCATCCTATACCGCGCTTGGCCCGAGCAGTACTTC. It translates to CASSPILYRAWPEQYF. The chain employs TRBV7-2 and TRBJ2-7; D is undetermined. The V end lost 5 bases, the J end lost 6 bases, and 23 bases lay between the germline ends. In germline, CDR1 is SGHTA, CDR2 FQGNSA. This CDR3 is 16 amino acids long. Together with reference TRBV7-2 and TRBJ2-7, the CDR3 gives the full variable domain: GAGVSQSPSNKVTEKGKDVELRCDPISGHTALYWYRQSLGQGLEFLIYFQGNSAPDKSGLPSDRFSAERTGGSVSTLTIQRTQQEDSAVYLCASSPILYRAWPEQYFGPGTRLTVT.

The sample holds many counts of this clonotype. The chain employs TRBV6-6 and TRBJ2-6; D remains ambiguous. Germline CDR1 reads MNHNY; CDR2 reads SVGAGI (reference sequence). CDR3 size: 16 residues. V was pared by 0 bases and J by 4 bases, with 10 bases between. The CDR3 bases are TGTGCCAGCAGTTACTCGGAAGGGCCAGGGGCCAACGTCCTGACTTTC. This codes for CASSYSEGPGANVLTF.

The chain combines TRBV2 with TRBJ2-7; 9 nucleotides match TRBD1. The CDR3 spans 13 residues. V lost 11 bases to trimming and J lost 5 bases; unmatched junction nucleotides: 10. The germline V gene has CDR1 SNHLY and CDR2 FYNNEI. The CDR3 reads CAGGGQGTNEQYF. DNA of the CDR3: TGTGCCGGGGGAGGACAGGGGACCAACGAGCAGTACTTC.

At least ten counts were recorded for this clonotype. Relative to the germline gene, one junction end is altered; a read error may explain this. The gene calls are TRBV5-1 and TRBJ2-5, with 11 bases lining up with TRBD2. This CDR3 is built from 15 residues. Germline-derived CDR1 and CDR2 are SGHRS and YFSETQ. The CDR3 reads CASSLEPTSGGPRHF. CDR3 coding DNA: TGCGCCAGCAGCTTGGAACCCACTAGCGGGGGCCCCAGGCACTTC.

As for this clonotype: This may stem from a read error, because a much larger clone lies one nucleotide away. V gene TRBV7-9 combines with J gene TRBJ1-3; D call uncertain. Germline lookup yields CDR1 SEHNR and CDR2 FQNEAQ (reference sequence). Trimming removed 4 bases at V and 3 bases at J, with 7 bases between. The CDR3 length is 13 residues. In DNA, the CDR3 is TGTGCCAGCAGCTCAAGAGTTGGAAACACCATATATTTT. Its translation: CASSSRVGNTIYF.

This clonotype has a count of ten or more. V usage is TRBV29-1 and J usage is TRBJ2-6; perhaps TRBD2 as D (5 bases). The CDR3 runs to 14 residues. V was cut by 6 bases and J by 4 bases, with 13 bases left in between. The germline gives CDR1 SQVTM, CDR2 ANQGSEA. The CDR3 loop reads CSVGGLSGANVLTF. As DNA, the CDR3 is TGCAGCGTCGGCGGACTGTCGGGGGCCAACGTCCTGACTTTC.

This clonotype appeared many times. The genes are TRBV5-1 and TRBJ2-7, with D perhaps matching TRBD1 (6 bases). V was shortened by 1 base and J by 1 base, with 9 bases between the two germline ends. The CDR3 length is 14 residues. Germline CDR1 is SGHRS and CDR2 is YFSETQ. DNA of the CDR3: TGCGCCAGCAGCTTGTTAGGGGGTTCCTACGAGCAGTACTTC. Protein product: CASSLLGGSYEQYF.

In this sample, this clonotype turned up many times. The V call is TRBV5-1, the J call TRBJ2-1; no definite D call. The CDR3 spans 13 residues. Trimming took 4 bases from V and 8 from J, leaving 13 bases between them. The germline V gene has CDR1 SGHRS and CDR2 YFSETQ. The CDR3 loop is CASSRLGGDEQFF. CDR3 nucleotides: TGCGCCAGCAGCAGGCTAGGTGGGGATGAGCAGTTCTTC. Complete variable domain (other parts from reference TRBV5-1 and TRBJ2-1): KAGVTQTPRYLIKTRGQQVTLSCSPISGHRSVSWYQQTPGQGLQFLFEYFSETQRNKGNFPGRFSGRQFSNSRSEMNVSTLELGDSALYLCASSRLGGDEQFFGPGTRLTVL.

Ten or more counts support this clonotype. CDR3 in amino acids: CASSLATGGRRNEQFF. The CDR3 DNA reads as TGTGCCAGCAGCTTGGCCACAGGGGGCAGGCGGAATGAGCAGTTCTTC. The J gene is TRBJ2-1, the V gene TRBV5-5, with TRBD1 identical over 9 bases. Germline CDR1 SGHKS, CDR2 YYEKEE (reference sequence). With V trimmed by 0 bases and J by 7 bases, 8 bases remained unmatched. This CDR3 contains 16 residues.

This clonotype was detected ten times or more. The chain joins TRBV7-2 to TRBJ2-3; 9 bases map to TRBD2. In germline, CDR1 is SGHTA, CDR2 FQGNSA. The CDR3 totals 21 residues. V lost 2 bases to trimming and J lost 8 bases; unmatched junction nucleotides: 26. CDR3 DNA sequence: TGTGCCAGCAGCTTAAACTCCGGAGGGACTAGCAACTCCCTTCTGCGCGGTACGCAGTATTTT. Its protein product is CASSLNSGGTSNSLLRGTQYF.

There are many counts of this clonotype. This chain connects TRBV6-1 to TRBJ1-3; 9 nucleotides match TRBD1. There are 15 residues in the CDR3. Germline values: CDR1 MNHNS, CDR2 SASEGT. The junction had 4 bases not matched to a gene; V was cut back by 6 bases and J by 1 base. CDR3 amino acids: CASRADRGSGNTIYF. CDR3 bases: TGTGCCAGCAGGGCAGACAGGGGGTCTGGAAACACCATATATTTT.

Ten or more counts support this clonotype. V is TRBV6-5 and J is TRBJ2-7; 8 bases agree with TRBD2. Germline V lookup: CDR1 MNHEY, CDR2 SVGAGI. The ends lost 2 bases at V and 4 bases at J; junction bases unmatched: 4. This CDR3 has 14 amino acids. CDR3 in amino acids: CASSYRGGWYEQYF. The CDR3 region has the DNA TGTGCCAGCAGTTACCGCGGGGGGTGGTACGAGCAGTACTTC.

Here the CDR3 DNA reads TGTGCCAGCAGTGAAAGGACCATGTACAATGAGCAGTTCTTC. Its protein is CASSERTMYNEQFF. The rearrangement uses TRBV2 and TRBJ2-1; D unresolved. The CDR3 length is 14 residues. The V end was cut by 2 bases, the J end by 4 bases, with 9 bases between. Germline CDR1 and CDR2: SNHLY and FYNNEI.

This clonotype appeared many times. The chain joins TRBV12-3 or TRBV12-4 to TRBJ2-7, with TRBD2 as a possible D gene (7 bases). V dropped 6 bases and J dropped 6 bases, with 24 bases sitting between them. CDR3 length: 16 residues. The CDR3 bases are TGTGCCAGCAGACTAGGGAGGGGGATCTTAAACTCCGAGCAGTACTTC. This gives the protein CASRLGRGILNSEQYF.

This clonotype showed up many times. The V and J genes are TRBV3-1 and TRBJ2-7; a weak D match, TRBD1 (6 bases). This CDR3 spans 16 amino acids. Trimming pared 4 bases from V and 2 bases from J, leaving 18 bases between. Germline assignment: CDR1 LGHDT and CDR2 YNNKEL (reference sequence). CDR3: CASSPPSGAGAYEQYF. For the CDR3, the DNA is TGTGCCAGCAGCCCTCCCTCAGGGGCAGGGGCCTACGAGCAGTACTTC.

This clonotype was observed many times. The CDR3 spells CASSFTHNQPQHF. In DNA, the CDR3 is TGTGCCAGCAGCTTTACTCATAATCAGCCCCAGCATTTT. The chain couples TRBV7-8 to TRBJ1-5, with no clear D. Trimming cost V 3 bases and J 4 bases, with 7 bases left between them. Per germline, CDR1 SGHVS and CDR2 FQNEAQ. CDR3 length: 13 residues.

The V call is TRBV10-3, the J call TRBJ1-1, with 8 bases lining up with TRBD1. This CDR3 contains 13 residues. J gave up 8 bases and V 2 bases, and 4 bases lay outside the gene matches. Germline V gives CDR1 ENHRY, CDR2 SYGVKD. CDR3 sequence reads: CAISEGQGKEAFF. The CDR3 DNA reads as TGTGCCATCAGTGAGGGACAGGGCAAGGAAGCTTTCTTT.

This clonotype was seen many times. J is TRBJ2-2 and V is TRBV20-1, with D unresolved. The CDR3 is 16 amino acids. Deletions cut 0 bases from V and 0 bases from J, with 11 bases between. Per germline, CDR1 DFQATT and CDR2 SNEGSKA (reference sequence). Here the CDR3 DNA reads TGCAGTGCTAGAGATAGAAGTGGCCCGAACACCGGGGAGCTGTTTTTT. Translating it yields CSARDRSGPNTGELFF.

Ten or more counts support this clonotype. The rearrangement joins TRBV9 to TRBJ2-2, with unresolved D. Germline CDR1 SGDLS, CDR2 YYNGEE. This CDR3 has 13 amino acids. Trimming took 0 bases from V and 5 from J, leaving 5 bases between them. CDR3 loop: CASSVDRTGELFF. The CDR3, as DNA: TGTGCCAGCAGCGTAGACCGGACCGGGGAGCTGTTTTTT.

This clonotype has a count of ten or more. The rearrangement links TRBV6-5 to TRBJ2-5; tentative D call: TRBD1 (5 bases). In germline, CDR1 is MNHEY, CDR2 SVGAGI. Trimming stripped 5 bases from V and 4 bases from J, with 17 bases between. The CDR3 extends over 15 amino acids. DNA for the CDR3: TGTGCCAGCAGTCGGGCCTGGGCAGGGCGAGAGACCCAGTACTTC. Amino acids: CASSRAWAGRETQYF.

This clonotype has ten or more counts. This chain connects TRBV12-3 or TRBV12-4 to TRBJ2-1; TRBD2 matches 11 bases. V lost 3 bases and J lost 7; bases outside the gene matches: 2. The CDR3 is made up of 14 amino acids. The CDR3 spells CASSFASGGNEQFF. Written as DNA, the CDR3 is TGTGCCAGCAGTTTCGCTAGCGGGGGGAATGAGCAGTTCTTC.